This is a list of T cell receptor beta chains from one sample in a study of shared clonotypes between healthy human individuals. This table comes from immunoSEQ multiplex PCR, and its TCRdb copy is limited to in-frame clones, with some not included. This sample yields 2 million to 2.5 million clones, of which more than 80% are seen a single time; 0.35% to 0.5% belongs to the top ten. The source material was naive CD4+ T cells from PBMCs. All receptors come from a man aged 18-30 years in good health. Some clones in this sample may be carry-over from other donors' samples. CDR3s include the opening cysteine and the closing phenylalanine or tryptophan. A D gene is named only where the DNA matches it firmly. Rows may omit the clone size; those that give it use once, few, many or a size class.

>14|TRBV30|-|few|TRBJ2-3
CAWGRLALTDTQYF
TGTGCCTGGGGCCGCCTAGCGTTAACAGATACGCAGTATTTT
>11|TRBV6-1|-|-|TRBJ2-3
CASSGRDTQYF
TGTGCCAGCAGTGGACGCGATACGCAGTATTTT
>14|TRBV5-1|-|-|TRBJ1-1
CASSFAEINTEAFF
TGCGCCAGCAGCTTCGCAGAAATCAACACTGAAGCTTTCTTT
>14|TRBV5-6|-|-|TRBJ1-2
CASSFRGANYGYTF
TGTGCCAGCAGCTTTAGAGGGGCCAACTATGGCTACACCTTC
>16|TRBV28|TRBD1|-|TRBJ2-2
CASSPQGTGNTGELFF
TGTGCCAGCAGTCCTCAGGGGACAGGGAACACCGGGGAGCTGTTTTTT
>15|TRBV9|TRBD2|once|TRBJ2-7
CASSPRSGSSYEQYF
TGTGCCAGCAGCCCCAGAAGCGGGAGCTCCTACGAGCAGTACTTC
>14|TRBV28|-|few|TRBJ1-4
CASLPRSLNEKLFF
TGTGCCAGCCTCCCCCGGAGTCTTAATGAAAAACTGTTTTTT
>17|TRBV7-2|-|-|TRBJ2-7
CASSLASGTMSSYEQYF
TGTGCCAGCAGCTTAGCCTCGGGAACTATGAGCTCCTACGAGCAGTACTTC
>13|TRBV9|-|few|TRBJ1-1
CASSILANTEAFF
TGTGCCAGCAGCATCCTTGCGAACACTGAAGCTTTCTTT
>16|TRBV11-2|TRBD1|-|TRBJ1-1
CASSSPTGTLTTEAFF
TGTGCCAGCAGCTCCCCGACAGGGACCCTTACCACTGAAGCTTTCTTT
>16|TRBV18|TRBD2|-|TRBJ2-1
CASSPPRREIYNEQFF
TGTGCCAGCTCACCACCGAGGCGGGAGATCTACAATGAGCAGTTCTTC
>13|TRBV15|-|-|TRBJ1-4
CATSREQNEKLFF
TGTGCCACCAGCAGAGAACAGAACGAAAAACTGTTTTTT
>19|TRBV4-1|TRBD2|-|TRBJ2-7
CASSQGQRGGPVPHYEQYF
TGCGCCAGCAGCCAAGGTCAGCGGGGAGGCCCCGTACCACACTACGAGCAGTACTTC
>18|TRBV28|-|once|TRBJ1-5
CASSLGGATIDSNQPQHF
TGTGCCAGCAGTTTAGGAGGAGCCACAATCGATAGCAATCAGCCCCAGCATTTT
>15|TRBV9|-|once|TRBJ1-3
CASSVDGDPGNTIYF
TGTGCCAGCAGCGTAGATGGTGACCCTGGAAACACCATATATTTT
>11|TRBV4-2|-|-|TRBJ1-2
CATWRADGYTF
TGTGCCACCTGGAGGGCGGATGGCTACACCTTC
>12|TRBV27|-|-|TRBJ1-5
CASSGVGQPQHF
TGTGCCAGCAGTGGGGTGGGTCAGCCCCAGCATTTT
>12|TRBV29-1|TRBD1|few|TRBJ2-7
CSVGQGTYEQYF
TGCAGCGTAGGACAGGGTACCTACGAGCAGTACTTC
>12|TRBV2|-|-|TRBJ1-1
CASRDSLSGAFF
TGTGCCAGCAGGGACAGCCTCTCGGGAGCTTTCTTT
>13|TRBV7-9|-|-|TRBJ2-1
CASSLSQNNEQFF
TGTGCCAGCAGCTTATCCCAGAACAATGAGCAGTTCTTC
>11|TRBV28|-|-|TRBJ2-2
CASSVTGELFF
TGTGCCAGCAGTGTCACCGGGGAGCTGTTTTTT
>10|TRBV2|-|-|TRBJ2-1
CASSAKPGFF
TGTGCCAGCAGTGCGAAACCGGGGTTCTTC
>15|TRBV7-9|-|-|TRBJ1-1
CASSLSWVGDTEAFF
TGTGCCAGCAGCTTGAGTTGGGTTGGAGACACTGAAGCTTTCTTT
>15|TRBV6-5|-|-|TRBJ2-6
CASSYVESGANVLTF
TGTGCCAGCAGTTATGTTGAATCTGGGGCCAACGTCCTGACTTTC
>14|TRBV7-2|TRBD1|-|TRBJ1-1
CASSPRDRGFGAFF
TGTGCCAGCAGCCCCCGGGACAGGGGCTTTGGGGCTTTCTTT
>13|TRBV13|-|few|TRBJ1-1
CASSLREGTEAFF
TGTGCCAGCAGCTTAAGGGAGGGCACTGAAGCTTTCTTT
>12|TRBV5-6|-|-|TRBJ2-7
CASSLWTGGQYF
TGTGCCAGCAGCTTGTGGACTGGGGGGCAGTACTTC
>15|TRBV9|TRBD2|-|TRBJ2-1
CASSALAGPGNEQFF
TGTGCCAGCAGCGCCCTAGCGGGACCGGGTAATGAGCAGTTCTTC
>14|TRBV19|-|-|TRBJ1-2
CASSRPALLFGYTF
TGTGCCAGTAGTAGACCCGCTCTCCTCTTTGGCTACACCTTC
>15|TRBV4-1|TRBD2|-|TRBJ2-1
CASSQDGGRANEQFF
TGCGCCAGCAGCCAAGATGGAGGGAGGGCCAATGAGCAGTTCTTC
>13|TRBV28|-|-|TRBJ2-1
CASSSSGENEQFF
TGTGCCAGCAGTTCGTCAGGAGAGAATGAGCAGTTCTTC
>15|TRBV7-6|-|-|TRBJ2-5
CASSLVARSGETQYF
TGTGCCAGCAGCTTAGTCGCGAGGTCGGGAGAGACCCAGTACTTC
>15|TRBV5-4|-|-|TRBJ1-2
CASSLSGSLAYGYTF
TGTGCCAGCAGCTTGTCAGGCAGCCTTGCCTATGGCTACACCTTC
>15|TRBV9|TRBD2|-|TRBJ2-1
CASSVVTGGYNEQFF
TGTGCCAGCAGCGTAGTAACGGGAGGGTACAATGAGCAGTTCTTC
>16|TRBV4-3|-|once|TRBJ1-1
CASSQTPGRGDTEAFF
TGCGCCAGCAGCCAAACCCCGGGCAGGGGCGACACTGAAGCTTTCTTT
>15|TRBV5-1|TRBD2|-|TRBJ2-7
CASSFGTRSSYEQYF
TGCGCCAGCAGCTTCGGGACTAGAAGCTCCTACGAGCAGTACTTC
>13|TRBV5-1|-|-|TRBJ2-7
CASADGTLPEQYF
TGCGCCAGCGCCGACGGGACTCTGCCCGAGCAGTACTTC
>15|TRBV6-1|-|-|TRBJ2-5
CASSEAMGAQETQYF
TGTGCCAGCAGTGAAGCGATGGGGGCCCAAGAGACCCAGTACTTC
>14|TRBV5-5|-|-|TRBJ1-5
CASTPTPEGEPQHF
TGTGCCAGCACCCCCACTCCGGAGGGCGAGCCCCAGCATTTT
>15|TRBV5-1|TRBD1|-|TRBJ2-3
CASSLDVGGPDTQYF
TGCGCCAGCAGCTTGGATGTAGGGGGCCCAGATACGCAGTATTTT